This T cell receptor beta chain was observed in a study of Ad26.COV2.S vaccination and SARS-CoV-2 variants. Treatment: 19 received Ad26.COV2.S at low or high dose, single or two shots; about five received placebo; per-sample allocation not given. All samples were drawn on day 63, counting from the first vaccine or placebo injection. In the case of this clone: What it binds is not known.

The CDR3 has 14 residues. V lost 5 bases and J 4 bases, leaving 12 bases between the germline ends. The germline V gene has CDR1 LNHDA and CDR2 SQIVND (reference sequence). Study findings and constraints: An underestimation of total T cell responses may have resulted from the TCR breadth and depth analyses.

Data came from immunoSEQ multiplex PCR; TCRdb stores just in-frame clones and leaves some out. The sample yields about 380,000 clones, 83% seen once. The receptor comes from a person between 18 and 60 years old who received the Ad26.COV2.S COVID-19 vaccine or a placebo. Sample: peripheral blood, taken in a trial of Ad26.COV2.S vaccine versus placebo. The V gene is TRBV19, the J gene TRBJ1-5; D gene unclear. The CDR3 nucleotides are TGTGCCAGTAGTTTCTTTGTAGGGAATCAGCCCCAGCATTTT. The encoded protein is CASSFFVGNQPQHF.